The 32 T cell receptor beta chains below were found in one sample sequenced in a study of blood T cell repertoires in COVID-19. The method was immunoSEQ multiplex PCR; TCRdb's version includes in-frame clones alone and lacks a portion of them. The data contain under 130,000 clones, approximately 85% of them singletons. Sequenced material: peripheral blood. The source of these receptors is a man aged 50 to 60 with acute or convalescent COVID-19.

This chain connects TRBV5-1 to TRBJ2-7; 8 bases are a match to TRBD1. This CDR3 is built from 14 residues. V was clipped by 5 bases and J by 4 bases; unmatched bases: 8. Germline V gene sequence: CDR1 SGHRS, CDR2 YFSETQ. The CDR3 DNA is TGCGCCAGCAGGCCTCCGGGACAGGTTTACGAGCAGTACTTC. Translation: CASRPPGQVYEQYF.

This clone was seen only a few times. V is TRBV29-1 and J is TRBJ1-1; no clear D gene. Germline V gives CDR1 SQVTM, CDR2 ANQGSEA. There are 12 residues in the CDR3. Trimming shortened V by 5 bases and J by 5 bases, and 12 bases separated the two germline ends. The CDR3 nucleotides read TGCAGCGTTCTCTCCGGTCCGACTGAAGCTTTCTTT. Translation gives CSVLSGPTEAFF.

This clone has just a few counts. For the CDR3, the DNA is TGTGCCAGCAGCCCCTTCTGGGAGAACTACAATGAGCAGTTCTTC. This gives the protein CASSPFWENYNEQFF. V usage is TRBV7-2 and J usage is TRBJ2-1; weak D call: TRBD2 (5 bases). Trimming shortened V by 5 bases and J by 3 bases, and 14 bases separated the two germline ends. Germline V gene lookup returns CDR1 SGHTA and CDR2 FQGNSA. The CDR3 has 15 amino acids.

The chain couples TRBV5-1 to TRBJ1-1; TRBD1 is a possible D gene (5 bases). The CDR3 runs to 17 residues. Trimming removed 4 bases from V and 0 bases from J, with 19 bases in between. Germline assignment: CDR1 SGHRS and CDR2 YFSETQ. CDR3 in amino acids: CASSPVGSGYLNTEAFF. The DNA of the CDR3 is TGCGCCAGCAGCCCCGTTGGGTCAGGGTACTTGAACACTGAAGCTTTCTTT.

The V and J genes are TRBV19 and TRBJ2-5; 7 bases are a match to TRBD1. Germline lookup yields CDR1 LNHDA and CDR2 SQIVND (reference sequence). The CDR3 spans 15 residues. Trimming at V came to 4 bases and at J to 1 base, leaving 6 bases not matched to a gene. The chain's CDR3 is CASSTETGPQETQYF. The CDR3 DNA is TGTGCCAGTAGTACGGAGACAGGGCCCCAAGAGACCCAGTACTTC.

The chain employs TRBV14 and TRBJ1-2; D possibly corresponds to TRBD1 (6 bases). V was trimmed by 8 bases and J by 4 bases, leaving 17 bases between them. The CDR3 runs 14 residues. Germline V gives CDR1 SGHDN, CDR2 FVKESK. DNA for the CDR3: TGTGCCAGCGCTTACGGGGGGCCAGTCTATGGCTACACCTTC. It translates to CASAYGGPVYGYTF.

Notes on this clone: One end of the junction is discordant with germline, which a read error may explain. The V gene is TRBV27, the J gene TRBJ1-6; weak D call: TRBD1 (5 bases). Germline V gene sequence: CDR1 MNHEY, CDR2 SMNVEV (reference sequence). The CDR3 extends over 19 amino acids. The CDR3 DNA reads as TGTGCCAGCAGTGTATCCCCTCCGGGGAGGGGCTCCTATAATTCACCCCTCCACTTT. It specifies CASSVSPPGRGSYNSPLHF.

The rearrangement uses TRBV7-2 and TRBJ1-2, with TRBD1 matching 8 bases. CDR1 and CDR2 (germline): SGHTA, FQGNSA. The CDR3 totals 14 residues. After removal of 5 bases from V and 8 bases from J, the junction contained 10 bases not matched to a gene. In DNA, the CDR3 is TGTGCCAGCAGCCGCCGAGACAGGGGCTGGGGCTACACCTTC. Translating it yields CASSRRDRGWGYTF. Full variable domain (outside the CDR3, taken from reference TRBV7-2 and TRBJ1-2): GAGVSQSPSNKVTEKGKDVELRCDPISGHTALYWYRQSLGQGLEFLIYFQGNSAPDKSGLPSDRFSAERTGGSVSTLTIQRTQQEDSAVYLCASSRRDRGWGYTFGSGTRLTVV.

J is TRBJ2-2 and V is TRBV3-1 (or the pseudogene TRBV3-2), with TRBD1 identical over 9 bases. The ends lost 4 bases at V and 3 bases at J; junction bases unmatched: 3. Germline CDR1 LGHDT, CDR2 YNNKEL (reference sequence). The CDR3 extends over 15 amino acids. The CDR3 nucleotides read TGTGCCAGCAGCCGCGGACAGGGGTACACCGGGGAGCTGTTTTTT. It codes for CASSRGQGYTGELFF.

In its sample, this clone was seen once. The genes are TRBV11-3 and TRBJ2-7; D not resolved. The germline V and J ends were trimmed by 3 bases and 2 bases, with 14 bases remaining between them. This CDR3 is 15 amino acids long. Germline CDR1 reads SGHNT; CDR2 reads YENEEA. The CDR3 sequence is CASSFQTLHPYEQYF. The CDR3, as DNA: TGTGCCAGCAGCTTTCAGACTCTTCACCCCTACGAGCAGTACTTC. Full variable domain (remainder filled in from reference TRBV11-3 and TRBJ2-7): EAGVVQSPRYKIIEKKQPVAFWCNPISGHNTLYWYLQNLGQGPELLIRYENEEAVDDSQLPKDRFSAERLKGVDSTLKIQPAELGDSAVYLCASSFQTLHPYEQYFGPGTRLTVT.

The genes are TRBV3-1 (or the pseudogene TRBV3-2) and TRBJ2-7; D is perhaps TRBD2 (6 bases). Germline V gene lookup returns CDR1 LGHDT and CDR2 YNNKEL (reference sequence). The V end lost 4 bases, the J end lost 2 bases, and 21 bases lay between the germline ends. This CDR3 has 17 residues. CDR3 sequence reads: CASSRSSLAPTPYEQYF. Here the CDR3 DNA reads TGTGCCAGCAGCCGGTCCTCCCTAGCGCCAACGCCCTACGAGCAGTACTTC.

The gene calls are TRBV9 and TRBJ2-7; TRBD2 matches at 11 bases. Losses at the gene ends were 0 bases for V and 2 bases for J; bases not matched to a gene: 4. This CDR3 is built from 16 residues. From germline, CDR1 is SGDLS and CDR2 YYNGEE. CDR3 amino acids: CASSVDLAGGAYEQYF. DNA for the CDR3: TGTGCCAGCAGCGTAGACCTAGCGGGAGGCGCCTACGAGCAGTACTTC. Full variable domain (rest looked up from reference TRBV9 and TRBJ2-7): DSGVTQTPKHLITATGQRVTLRCSPRSGDLSVYWYQQSLDQGLQFLIQYYNGEERAKGNILERFSAQQFPDLHSELNLSSLELGDSALYFCASSVDLAGGAYEQYFGPGTRLTVT.

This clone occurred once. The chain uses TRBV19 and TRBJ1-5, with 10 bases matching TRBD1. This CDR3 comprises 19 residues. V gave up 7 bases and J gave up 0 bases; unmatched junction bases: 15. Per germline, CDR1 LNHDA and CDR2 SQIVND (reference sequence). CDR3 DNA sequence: TGTGCCAGTAATCGGGACAGGGGACGAGAGAGGTATAGCAATCAGCCCCAGCATTTT. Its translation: CASNRDRGRERYSNQPQHF.

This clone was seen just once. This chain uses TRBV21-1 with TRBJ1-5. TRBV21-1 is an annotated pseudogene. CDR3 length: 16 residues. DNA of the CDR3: TGTGCCAGCAGCAAAGGGACTGTGATCTCAAATCAGCCCCAGCATTTT. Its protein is CASSKGTVISNQPQHF.

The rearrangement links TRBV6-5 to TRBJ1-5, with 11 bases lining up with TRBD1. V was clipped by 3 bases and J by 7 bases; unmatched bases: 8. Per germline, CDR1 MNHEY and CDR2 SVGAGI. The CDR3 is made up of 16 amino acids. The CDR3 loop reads CASSYSGQGAGQPQHF. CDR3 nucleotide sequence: TGTGCCAGCAGTTATAGCGGACAGGGGGCAGGCCAGCCCCAGCATTTT.

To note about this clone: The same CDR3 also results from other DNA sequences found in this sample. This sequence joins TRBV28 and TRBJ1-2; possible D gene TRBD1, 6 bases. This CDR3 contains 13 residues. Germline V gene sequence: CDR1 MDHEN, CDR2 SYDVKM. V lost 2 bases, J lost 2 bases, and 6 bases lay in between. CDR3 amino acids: CASSLGQNYGYTF. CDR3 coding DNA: TGTGCCAGCAGTTTAGGACAGAACTATGGCTACACCTTC.

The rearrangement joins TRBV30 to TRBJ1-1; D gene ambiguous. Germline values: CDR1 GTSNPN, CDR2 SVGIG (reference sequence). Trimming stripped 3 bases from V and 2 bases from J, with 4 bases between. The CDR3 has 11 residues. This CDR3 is CAWRANTEAFF. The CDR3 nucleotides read TGTGCCTGGAGGGCAAACACTGAAGCTTTCTTT.

CDR3 DNA: TGTGCCAGCAGACCGTGGGAGAATAGCTATGGCTACACCTTC. It codes for CASRPWENSYGYTF. V and J are TRBV7-9 and TRBJ1-2; D remains unclear. Germline lookup yields CDR1 SEHNR and CDR2 FQNEAQ (reference sequence). This CDR3 spans 14 amino acids. With 6 bases removed from V and 4 bases from J, the gap between germline ends came to 15 bases.

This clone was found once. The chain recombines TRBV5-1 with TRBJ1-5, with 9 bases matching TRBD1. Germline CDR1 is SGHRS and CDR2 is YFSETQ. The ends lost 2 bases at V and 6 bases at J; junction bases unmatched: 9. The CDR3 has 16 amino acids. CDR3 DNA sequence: TGCGCCAGCAGCTTAGGGGACAGGGTTGATGTTCAGCCCCAGCATTTT. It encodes CASSLGDRVDVQPQHF.

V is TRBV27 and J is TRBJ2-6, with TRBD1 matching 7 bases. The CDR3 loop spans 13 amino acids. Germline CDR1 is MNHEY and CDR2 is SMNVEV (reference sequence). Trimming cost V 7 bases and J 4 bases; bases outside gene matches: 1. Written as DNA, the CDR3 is TGTGCCAGCAAGGGGGCCGGGGCCAACGTCCTGACTTTC. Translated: CASKGAGANVLTF.

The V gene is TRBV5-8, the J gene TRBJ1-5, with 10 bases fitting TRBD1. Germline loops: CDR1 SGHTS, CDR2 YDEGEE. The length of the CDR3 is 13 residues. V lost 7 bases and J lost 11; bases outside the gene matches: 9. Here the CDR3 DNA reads TGTGCCAGCCTCGGACAGGGGGAGTTGGCCCAGCATTTT. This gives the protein CASLGQGELAQHF.

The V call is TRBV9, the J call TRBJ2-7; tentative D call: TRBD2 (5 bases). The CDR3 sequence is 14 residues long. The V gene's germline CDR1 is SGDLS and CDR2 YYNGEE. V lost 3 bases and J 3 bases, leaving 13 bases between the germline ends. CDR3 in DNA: TGTGCCAGCAGCGCCGGCGGGTTCGACTACGAGCAGTACTTC. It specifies CASSAGGFDYEQYF.

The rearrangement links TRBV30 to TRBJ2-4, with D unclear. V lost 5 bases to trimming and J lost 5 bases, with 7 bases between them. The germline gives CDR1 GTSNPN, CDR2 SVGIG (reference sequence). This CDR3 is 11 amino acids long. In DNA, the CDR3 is TGTGCCTGGGTAGATGAAAACATTCAGTACTTC. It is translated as CAWVDENIQYF.

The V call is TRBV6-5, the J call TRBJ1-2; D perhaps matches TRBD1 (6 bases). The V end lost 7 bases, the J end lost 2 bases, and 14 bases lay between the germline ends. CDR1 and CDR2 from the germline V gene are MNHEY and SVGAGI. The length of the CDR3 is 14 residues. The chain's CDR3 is CASNPAGVNYGYTF. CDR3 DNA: TGTGCCAGCAATCCGGCAGGGGTAAACTATGGCTACACCTTC.

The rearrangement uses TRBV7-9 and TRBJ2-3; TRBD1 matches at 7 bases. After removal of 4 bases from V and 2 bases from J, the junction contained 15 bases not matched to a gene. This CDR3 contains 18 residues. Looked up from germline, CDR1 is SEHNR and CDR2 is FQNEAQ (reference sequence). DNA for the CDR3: TGTGCCAGCAGCTCGGCGCACGGGACAGTGGGTCCCACAGATACGCAGTATTTT. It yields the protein CASSSAHGTVGPTDTQYF.

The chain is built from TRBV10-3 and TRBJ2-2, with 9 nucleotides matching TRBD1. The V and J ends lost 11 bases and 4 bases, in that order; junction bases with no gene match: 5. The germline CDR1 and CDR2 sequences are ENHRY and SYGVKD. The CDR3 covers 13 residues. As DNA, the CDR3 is TGTGCCGCCGGGACAGGGCCCACCGGGGAGCTGTTTTTT. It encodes CAAGTGPTGELFF.

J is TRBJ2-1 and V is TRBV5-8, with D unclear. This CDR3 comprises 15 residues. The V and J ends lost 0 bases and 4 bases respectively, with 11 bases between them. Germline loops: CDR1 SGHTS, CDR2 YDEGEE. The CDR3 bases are TGTGCCAGCAGCTTGGTACTAACCGAGTACAATGAGCAGTTCTTC. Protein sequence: CASSLVLTEYNEQFF.

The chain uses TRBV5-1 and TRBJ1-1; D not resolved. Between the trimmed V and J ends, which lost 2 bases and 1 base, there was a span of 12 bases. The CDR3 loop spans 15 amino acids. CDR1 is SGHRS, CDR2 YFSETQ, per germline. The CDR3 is CASSFGGRQNTEAFF. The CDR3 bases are TGCGCCAGCAGCTTTGGTGGCAGGCAGAACACTGAAGCTTTCTTT. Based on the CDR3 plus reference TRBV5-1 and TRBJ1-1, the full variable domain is KAGVTQTPRYLIKTRGQQVTLSCSPISGHRSVSWYQQTPGQGLQFLFEYFSETQRNKGNFPGRFSGRQFSNSRSEMNVSTLELGDSALYLCASSFGGRQNTEAFFGQGTRLTVV.

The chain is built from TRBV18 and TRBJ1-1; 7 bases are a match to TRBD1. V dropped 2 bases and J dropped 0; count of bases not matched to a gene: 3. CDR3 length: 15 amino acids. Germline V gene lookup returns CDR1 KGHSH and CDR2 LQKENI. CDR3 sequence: CASSPGTDMNTEAFF. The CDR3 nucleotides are TGTGCCAGCTCACCAGGGACAGACATGAACACTGAAGCTTTCTTT.

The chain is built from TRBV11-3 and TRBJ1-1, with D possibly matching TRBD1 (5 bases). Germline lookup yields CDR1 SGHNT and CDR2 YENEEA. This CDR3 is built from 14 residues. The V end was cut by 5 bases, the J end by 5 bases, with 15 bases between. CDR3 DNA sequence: TGTGCCAGCAGCCCCCGTGGGGGAGGTACTGAAGCTTTCTTT. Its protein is CASSPRGGGTEAFF.

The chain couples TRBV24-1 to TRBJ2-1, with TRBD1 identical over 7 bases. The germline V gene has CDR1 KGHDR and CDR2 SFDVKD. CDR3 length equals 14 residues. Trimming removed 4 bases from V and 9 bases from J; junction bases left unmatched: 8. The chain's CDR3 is CATSEGQSFPEQFF. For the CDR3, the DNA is TGTGCCACCAGTGAGGGACAGTCCTTCCCTGAGCAGTTCTTC.

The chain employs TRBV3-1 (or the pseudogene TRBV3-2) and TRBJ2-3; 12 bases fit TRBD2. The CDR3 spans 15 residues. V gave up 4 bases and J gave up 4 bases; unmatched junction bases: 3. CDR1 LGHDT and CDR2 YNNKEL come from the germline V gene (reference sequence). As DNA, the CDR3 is TGTGCCAGCAGCCTCTCTAGCGGGGGGGCAGATACGCAGTATTTT. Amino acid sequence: CASSLSSGGADTQYF.